The rows below give T cell receptor beta chains drawn from one sample of a study of cytomegalovirus exposure and HLA in healthy donors. Clones were read by immunoSEQ multiplex PCR, and TCRdb kept only the in-frame ones, dropping some. The sample lists 150,000 to 180,000 clones; 75% were seen once. Input material: PBMCs. The receptors originated from a man aged 18 to 30 in good health and CMV-seronegative. The CDR3 runs from the conserved cysteine through the conserved F or W. D genes are given only for firm matches. Some rows mark clone size as missing; the rest say once, few, many or name a class of expanded clone.

d_call cdr3_length clone_size j_call v_call cdr3_aa cdr3_nt
TRBD1 13 NA TRBJ2-7 TRBV10-3 CASQGAISYEQYF TGTGCCAGCCAGGGGGCCATCTCCTACGAGCAGTACTTC
TRBD1 14 NA TRBJ2-7 TRBV19 CASSRQGATYEQYF TGTGCCAGTAGCAGACAGGGGGCGACCTACGAGCAGTACTTC
TRBD1 14 few TRBJ2-7 TRBV10-1 CASHPGQGFYEQYF TGCGCCAGCCACCCGGGACAGGGTTTTTACGAGCAGTACTTC
TRBD2 16 NA TRBJ2-7 TRBV13 CASSLEGGRIDDEQYF TGTGCCAGCAGCTTAGAGGGCGGGAGGATTGATGACGAGCAGTACTTC
TRBD1 16 NA TRBJ1-5 TRBV7-9 CSSSHMGQGGDQPQHF TGTTCCAGCAGCCACATGGGACAGGGCGGCGATCAGCCCCAGCATTTT
NA 15 NA TRBJ2-3 TRBV27 CASSPQRPSTDTQYF TGTGCCAGCAGCCCCCAGCGGCCGAGCACAGATACGCAGTATTTT
NA 16 NA TRBJ2-2 TRBV7-8 CASSLPALANTGELFF TGTGCCAGCAGCTTACCTGCGCTAGCGAACACCGGGGAGCTGTTTTTT
TRBD1 14 NA TRBJ1-2 TRBV28 CASSLGTGDRGYTF TGTGCCAGCAGTTTGGGGACAGGGGATAGGGGCTACACCTTC
TRBD1 15 once TRBJ2-3 TRBV7-2 CASSSRTGLADTQYF TGTGCCAGCAGCTCACGGACAGGGCTGGCAGATACGCAGTATTTT
TRBD2 16 NA TRBJ2-1 TRBV6-7 CASSYSALAGDYEQFF TGTGCCAGCAGTTACTCAGCACTAGCGGGAGACTATGAGCAGTTCTTC
NA 13 NA TRBJ1-5 TRBV29-1 CSVEAGNDQPQHF TGCAGCGTTGAAGCAGGGAATGATCAGCCCCAGCATTTT
NA 18 NA TRBJ2-6 TRBV7-9 CASSPYPGQSSGANVLTF TGTGCCAGCAGCCCTTACCCAGGACAGTCCTCTGGGGCCAACGTCCTGACTTTC
NA 15 NA TRBJ1-2 TRBV6-5 CASSYSSAGNYGYTF TGTGCCAGCAGTTACTCGTCGGCAGGGAACTATGGCTACACCTTC
TRBD2 16 NA TRBJ2-2 TRBV18 CASSPVTSRDTGELFF TGTGCCAGCTCACCGGTGACTAGCAGAGATACCGGGGAGCTGTTTTTT
TRBD2 14 NA TRBJ2-5 TRBV5-1 CASSPSGRTETQYF TGCGCCAGCAGCCCTAGCGGGAGGACGGAGACCCAGTACTTC
NA 16 NA TRBJ2-3 TRBV7-9 CASSSQQGTGLDTQYF TGTGCCAGCAGCTCCCAACAGGGGACTGGGTTAGATACGCAGTATTTT
TRBD1 14 NA TRBJ2-7 TRBV18 CASSEGQGRGEQYF TGTGCCAGCTCAGAGGGACAGGGGCGCGGTGAGCAGTACTTC
TRBD1 13 NA TRBJ2-5 TRBV19 CASSIQGGETQYF TGTGCCAGTAGCATACAGGGGGGAGAGACCCAGTACTTC
TRBD2 15 NA TRBJ2-6 TRBV2 CASSAGGAGANVLTF TGTGCCAGCAGTGCTGGGGGGGCTGGGGCCAACGTCCTGACTTTC
NA 14 NA TRBJ1-3 TRBV28 CASSQTGSGNTIYF TGTGCCAGCAGTCAAACAGGGTCCGGAAACACCATATATTTT
TRBD2 15 few TRBJ2-7 TRBV9 CASSVGLAGEYEQYF TGTGCCAGCAGCGTCGGACTAGCGGGAGAGTACGAGCAGTACTTC
NA 13 NA TRBJ1-1 TRBV28 CASIQGLNTEAFF TGTGCCAGCATACAGGGTCTGAACACTGAAGCTTTCTTT
NA 13 NA TRBJ2-1 TRBV30 CAWKNYWDNEQFF TGTGCCTGGAAAAACTACTGGGACAATGAGCAGTTCTTC
TRBD1 15 NA TRBJ2-7 TRBV5-1 CASSPPDRVRHEQYF TGCGCCAGCAGCCCACCGGACAGGGTGAGGCACGAGCAGTACTTC
NA 14 NA TRBJ1-1 TRBV14 CASLPGLTNTEAFF TGTGCCAGCCTGCCGGGACTGACGAACACTGAAGCTTTCTTT
TRBD2 16 NA TRBJ2-7 TRBV5-1 CASSPRTSGRTHEQYF TGCGCCAGCAGCCCTAGGACTAGCGGGAGGACCCACGAGCAGTACTTC
NA 12 NA TRBJ2-2 TRBV28 CASVPGTGELFF TGTGCCAGCGTTCCAGGGACCGGGGAGCTGTTTTTT
TRBD2 16 NA TRBJ2-1 TRBV7-9 CASTILGGGPGGEQFF TGTGCCAGCACCATTCTTGGGGGAGGCCCGGGAGGTGAGCAGTTCTTC
NA 14 NA TRBJ1-6 TRBV30 CAWTRVRHNSPLHF TGTGCCTGGACCAGGGTCAGGCATAATTCACCCCTCCACTTT